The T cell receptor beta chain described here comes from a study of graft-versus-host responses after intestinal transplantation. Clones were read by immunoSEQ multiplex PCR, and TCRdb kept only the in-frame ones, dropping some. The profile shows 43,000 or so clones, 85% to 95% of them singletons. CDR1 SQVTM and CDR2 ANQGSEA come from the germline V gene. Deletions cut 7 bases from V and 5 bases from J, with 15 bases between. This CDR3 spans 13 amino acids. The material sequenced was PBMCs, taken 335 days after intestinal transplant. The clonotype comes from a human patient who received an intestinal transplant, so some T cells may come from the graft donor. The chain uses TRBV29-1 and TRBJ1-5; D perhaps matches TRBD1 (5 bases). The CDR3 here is CSAGDGGDQPQHF. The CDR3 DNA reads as TGCAGCGCCGGTGACGGAGGGGATCAGCCCCAGCATTTT.